The clone carrying this T cell receptor (beta chain) turned up a few times. CDR3 size: 14 residues. The V gene end was trimmed by 6 bases and the J gene end by 8 bases; junction bases not matched to a gene: 7. From germline, CDR1 is SQVTM and CDR2 ANQGSEA. The sorted Tregs were CD4+CD25+CD127-/low cells. TCRdb analysed the 5' RACE reads with MiXCR anew, one entry per CDR3 protein. The table lists about 55,000 distinct CDR3 sequences, more than 20% of them singletons. This rearrangement joins TRBV29-1 to TRBJ2-1; 13 bases align to TRBD2. The clonotype was recovered from a female donor with breast cancer. Sequenced sample: tumor-infiltrating Tregs sorted from the breast tumor. CDR3 amino acids: CSVLTSGRTDEQFF. DNA for the CDR3: TGCAGCGTCCTGACTAGCGGGAGGACTGATGAGCAGTTCTTC.